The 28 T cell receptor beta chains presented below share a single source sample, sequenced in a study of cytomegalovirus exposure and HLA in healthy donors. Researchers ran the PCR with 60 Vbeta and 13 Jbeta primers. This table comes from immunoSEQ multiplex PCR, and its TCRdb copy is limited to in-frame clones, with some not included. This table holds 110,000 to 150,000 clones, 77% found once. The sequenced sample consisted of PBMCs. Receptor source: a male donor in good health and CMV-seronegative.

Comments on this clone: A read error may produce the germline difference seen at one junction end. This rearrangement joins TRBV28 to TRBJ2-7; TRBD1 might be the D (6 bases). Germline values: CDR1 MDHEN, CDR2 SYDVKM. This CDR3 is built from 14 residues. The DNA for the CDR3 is TGTGCCAGCAGTATAGGGGGATCCCCTTCCGCGGTGGTCTTC. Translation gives CASSIGGSPSAVVF.

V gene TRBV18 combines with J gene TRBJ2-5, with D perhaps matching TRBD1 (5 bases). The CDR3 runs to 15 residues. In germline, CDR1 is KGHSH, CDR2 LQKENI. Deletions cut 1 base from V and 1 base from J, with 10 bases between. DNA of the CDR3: TGTGCCAGCTCACCACGGGGCAGCTTCCAAGAGACCCAGTACTTC. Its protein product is CASSPRGSFQETQYF.

The CDR3 sequence: CASSSTGNTEAFF. CDR3 DNA: TGTGCCAGCAGCTCCACTGGGAACACTGAAGCTTTCTTT. The chain recombines TRBV5-4 with TRBJ1-1; unclear D gene. Germline CDR1 and CDR2: SGHNT and YYREEE (reference sequence). The CDR3 contains 13 residues. The V end lost 3 bases, the J end lost 1 base, and 7 bases lay between the germline ends.

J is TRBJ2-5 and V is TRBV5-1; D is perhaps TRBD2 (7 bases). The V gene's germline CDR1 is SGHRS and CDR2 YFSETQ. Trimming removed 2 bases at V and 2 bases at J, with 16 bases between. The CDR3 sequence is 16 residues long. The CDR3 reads CASSLNAGAGQETQYF. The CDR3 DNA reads TGCGCCAGCAGCTTAAACGCGGGGGCAGGTCAAGAGACCCAGTACTTC.

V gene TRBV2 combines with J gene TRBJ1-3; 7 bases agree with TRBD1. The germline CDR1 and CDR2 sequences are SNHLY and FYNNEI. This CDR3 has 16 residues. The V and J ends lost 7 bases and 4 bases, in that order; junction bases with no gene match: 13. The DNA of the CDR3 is TGTGCCAGCAACCCTTTGGGACAGAGGATAGGAAACACCATATATTTT. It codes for CASNPLGQRIGNTIYF.

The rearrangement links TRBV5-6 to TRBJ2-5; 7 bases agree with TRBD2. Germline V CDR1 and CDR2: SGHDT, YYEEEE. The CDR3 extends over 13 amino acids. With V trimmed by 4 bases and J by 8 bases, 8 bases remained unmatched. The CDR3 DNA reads TGTGCCAGCAGCGCGGCCGGGACTAAAACCCAGTACTTC. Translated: CASSAAGTKTQYF.

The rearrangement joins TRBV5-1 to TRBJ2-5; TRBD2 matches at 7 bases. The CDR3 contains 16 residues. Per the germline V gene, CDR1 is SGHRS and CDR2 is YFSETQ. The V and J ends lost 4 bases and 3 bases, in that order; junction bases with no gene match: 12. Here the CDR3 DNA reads TGCGCCAGCAGCCCCCCTCCGGGGGGAAGCGAAGAGACCCAGTACTTC. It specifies CASSPPPGGSEETQYF.

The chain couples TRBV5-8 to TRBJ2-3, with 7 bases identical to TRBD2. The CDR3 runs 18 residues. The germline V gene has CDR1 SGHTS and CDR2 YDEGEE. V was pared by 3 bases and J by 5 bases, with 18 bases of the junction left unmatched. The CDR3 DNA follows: TGTGCCAGCAGCTCCGGACTAGTGGGCCCGACTCGGGTAGATACGCAGTATTTT. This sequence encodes CASSSGLVGPTRVDTQYF. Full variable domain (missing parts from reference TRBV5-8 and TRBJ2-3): EAGVTQSPTHLIKTRGQQATLRCSPISGHTSVYWYQQALGLGLQFLLWYDEGEERNRGNFPPRFSGRQFPNYSSELNVNALELEDSALYLCASSSGLVGPTRVDTQYFGPGTRLTVL.

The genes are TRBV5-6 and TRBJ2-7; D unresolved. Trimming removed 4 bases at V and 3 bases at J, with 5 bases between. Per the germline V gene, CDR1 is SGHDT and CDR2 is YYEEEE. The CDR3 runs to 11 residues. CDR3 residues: CASSLNYEQYF. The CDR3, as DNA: TGTGCCAGCAGCCTAAACTACGAGCAGTACTTC.

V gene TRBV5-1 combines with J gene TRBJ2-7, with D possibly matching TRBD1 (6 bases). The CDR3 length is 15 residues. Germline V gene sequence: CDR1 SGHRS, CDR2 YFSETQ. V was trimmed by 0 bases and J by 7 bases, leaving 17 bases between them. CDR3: CASSLGAGTIYEQYF. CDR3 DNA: TGCGCCAGCAGCTTGGGAGCCGGGACAATATATGAGCAGTACTTC.

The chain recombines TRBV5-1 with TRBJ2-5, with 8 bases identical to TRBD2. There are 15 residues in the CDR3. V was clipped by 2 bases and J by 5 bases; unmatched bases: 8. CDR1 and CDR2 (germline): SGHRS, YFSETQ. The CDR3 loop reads CASSFLTGGGETQYF. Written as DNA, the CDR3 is TGCGCCAGCAGCTTCCTCACGGGAGGGGGGGAGACCCAGTACTTC.

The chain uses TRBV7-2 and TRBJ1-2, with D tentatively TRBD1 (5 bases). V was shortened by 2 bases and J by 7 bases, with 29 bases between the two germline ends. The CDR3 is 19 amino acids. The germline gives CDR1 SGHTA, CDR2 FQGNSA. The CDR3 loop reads CASSLTLQDQGDMGGGYTF. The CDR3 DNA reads TGTGCCAGCAGCTTAACCCTTCAGGACCAAGGGGATATGGGAGGTGGCTACACCTTC.

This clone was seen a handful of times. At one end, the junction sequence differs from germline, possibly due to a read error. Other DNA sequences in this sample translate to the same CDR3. The DNA of the CDR3 is TGTGCTAGCAGCTTAGGCCTAGCGGGGGGAGAGACCCAGTACTTC. Protein product: CASSLGLAGGETQYF. The chain employs TRBV7-7 and TRBJ2-5, with 11 bases aligning to TRBD2. The CDR3 has 15 residues. CDR1 and CDR2 (germline): SSHAT, FNYEAQ (reference sequence).

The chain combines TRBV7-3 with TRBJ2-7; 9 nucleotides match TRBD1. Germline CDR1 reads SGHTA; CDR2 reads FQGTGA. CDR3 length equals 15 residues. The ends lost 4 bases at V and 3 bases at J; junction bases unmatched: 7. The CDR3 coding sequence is TGTGCCAGCAGCTATGGACAGGGGATGGTCTACGAGCAGTACTTC. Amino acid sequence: CASSYGQGMVYEQYF.

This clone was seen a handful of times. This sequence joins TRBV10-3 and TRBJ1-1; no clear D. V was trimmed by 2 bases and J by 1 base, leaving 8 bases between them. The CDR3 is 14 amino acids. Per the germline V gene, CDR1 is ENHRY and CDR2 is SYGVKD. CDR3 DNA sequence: TGTGCCATCAGTGAGGTGGGCCCGAACACTGAAGCTTTCTTT. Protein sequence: CAISEVGPNTEAFF.

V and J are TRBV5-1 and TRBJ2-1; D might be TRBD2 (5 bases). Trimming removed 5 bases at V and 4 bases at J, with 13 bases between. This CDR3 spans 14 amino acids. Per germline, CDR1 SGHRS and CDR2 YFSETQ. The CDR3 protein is CASRERASYNEQFF. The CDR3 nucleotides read TGCGCCAGCAGGGAGAGGGCTTCTTACAATGAGCAGTTCTTC. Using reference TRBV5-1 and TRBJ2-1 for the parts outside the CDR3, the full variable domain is KAGVTQTPRYLIKTRGQQVTLSCSPISGHRSVSWYQQTPGQGLQFLFEYFSETQRNKGNFPGRFSGRQFSNSRSEMNVSTLELGDSALYLCASRERASYNEQFFGPGTRLTVL.

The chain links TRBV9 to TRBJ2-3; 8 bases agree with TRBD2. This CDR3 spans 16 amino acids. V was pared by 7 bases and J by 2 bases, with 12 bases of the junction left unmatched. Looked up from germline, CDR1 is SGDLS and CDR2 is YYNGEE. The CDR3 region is CASRRSGDIYTDTQYF. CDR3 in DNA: TGTGCCAGCCGCCGTAGCGGGGACATTTACACAGATACGCAGTATTTT.

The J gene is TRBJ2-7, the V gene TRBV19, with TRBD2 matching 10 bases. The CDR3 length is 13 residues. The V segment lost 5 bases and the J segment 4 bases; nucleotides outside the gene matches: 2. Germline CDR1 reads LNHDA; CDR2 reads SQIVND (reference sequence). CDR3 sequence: CASSLAGGYEQYF. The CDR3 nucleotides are TGTGCCAGTAGTTTAGCGGGGGGATACGAGCAGTACTTC.

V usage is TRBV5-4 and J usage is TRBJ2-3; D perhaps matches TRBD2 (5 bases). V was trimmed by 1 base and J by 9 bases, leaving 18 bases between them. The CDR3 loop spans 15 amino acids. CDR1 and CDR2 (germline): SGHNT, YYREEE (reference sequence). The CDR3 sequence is CASSLPTAAGVTQYF. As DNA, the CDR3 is TGTGCCAGCAGCTTGCCCACAGCGGCCGGCGTCACGCAGTATTTT.

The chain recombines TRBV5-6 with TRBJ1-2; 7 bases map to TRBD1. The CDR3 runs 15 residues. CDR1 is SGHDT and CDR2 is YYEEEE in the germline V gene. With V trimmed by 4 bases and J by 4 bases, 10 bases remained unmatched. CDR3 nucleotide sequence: TGTGCCAGCAGCATATACCCGGGACAGCTCTATGGCTACACCTTC. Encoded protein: CASSIYPGQLYGYTF.

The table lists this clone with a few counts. The CDR3 DNA sequence: TGTGCCAGCAGCCAAGTTGGGAGAGGTGGGGCCAACGTCCTGACTTTC. This sequence encodes CASSQVGRGGANVLTF. The genes are TRBV14 and TRBJ2-6; D might be TRBD2 (5 bases). CDR1 and CDR2 from the germline V gene are SGHDN and FVKESK. Trimming cost V 1 base and J 3 bases, with 10 bases left between them. The CDR3 is made up of 16 amino acids.

The CDR3 coding sequence is TGTGCCAGTATGGAGCGGGAGGCTCCTAACACCGGGGAGCTGTTTTTT. Translation gives CASMEREAPNTGELFF. The J gene is TRBJ2-2, the V gene TRBV19; TRBD2 aligns across 9 bases. This CDR3 has 16 residues. From germline, CDR1 is LNHDA and CDR2 SQIVND (reference sequence). The ends lost 7 bases at V and 2 bases at J; junction bases unmatched: 8.

CDR3 in amino acids: CASGQGGNEQFF. The CDR3 region has the DNA TGTGCCAGCGGACAGGGTGGTAATGAGCAGTTCTTC. V is TRBV27 and J is TRBJ2-1; 8 positions agree with TRBD1. CDR1 is MNHEY and CDR2 is SMNVEV in the germline V gene (reference sequence). After removal of 8 bases from V and 7 bases from J, the junction contained 4 bases not matched to a gene. This CDR3 contains 12 residues.

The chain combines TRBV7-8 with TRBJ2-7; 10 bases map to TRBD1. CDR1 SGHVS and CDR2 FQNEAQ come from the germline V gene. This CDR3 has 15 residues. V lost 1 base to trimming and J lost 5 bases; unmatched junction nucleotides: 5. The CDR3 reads CASSLVGTGADEQYF. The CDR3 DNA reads TGTGCCAGCAGCTTAGTAGGGACAGGGGCTGACGAGCAGTACTTC.

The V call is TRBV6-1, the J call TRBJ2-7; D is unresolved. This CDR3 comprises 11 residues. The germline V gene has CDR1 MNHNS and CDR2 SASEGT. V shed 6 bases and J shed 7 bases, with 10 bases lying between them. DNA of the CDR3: TGTGCCAGCAGGAGGAACGATGAGCAGTACTTC. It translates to CASRRNDEQYF.

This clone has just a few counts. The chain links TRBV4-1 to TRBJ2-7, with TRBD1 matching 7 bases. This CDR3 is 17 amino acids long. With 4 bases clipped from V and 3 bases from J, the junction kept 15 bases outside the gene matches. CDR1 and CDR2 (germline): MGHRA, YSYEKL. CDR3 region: CASSPQRGPGQSYEQYF. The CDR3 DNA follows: TGCGCCAGCAGCCCCCAAAGGGGACCGGGACAGAGCTACGAGCAGTACTTC.

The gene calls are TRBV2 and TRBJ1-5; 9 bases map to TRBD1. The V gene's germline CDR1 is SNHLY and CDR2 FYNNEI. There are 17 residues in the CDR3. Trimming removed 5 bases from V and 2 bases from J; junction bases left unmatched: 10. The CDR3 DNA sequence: TGTGCCAGCAGTCCCGGGACAGGGATTAAGGGCAATCAGCCCCAGCATTTT. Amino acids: CASSPGTGIKGNQPQHF. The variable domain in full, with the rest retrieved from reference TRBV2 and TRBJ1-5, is EPEVTQTPSHQVTQMGQEVILRCVPISNHLYFYWYRQILGQKVEFLVSFYNNEISEKSEIFDDQFSVERPDGSNFTLKIRSTKLEDSAMYFCASSPGTGIKGNQPQHFGDGTRLSIL.

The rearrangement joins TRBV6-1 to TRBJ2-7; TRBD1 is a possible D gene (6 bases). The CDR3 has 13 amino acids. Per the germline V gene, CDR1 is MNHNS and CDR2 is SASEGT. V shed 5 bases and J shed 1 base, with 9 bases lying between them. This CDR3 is CASSQGISYEQYF. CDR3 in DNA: TGTGCCAGCAGTCAGGGGATTTCCTACGAGCAGTACTTC.